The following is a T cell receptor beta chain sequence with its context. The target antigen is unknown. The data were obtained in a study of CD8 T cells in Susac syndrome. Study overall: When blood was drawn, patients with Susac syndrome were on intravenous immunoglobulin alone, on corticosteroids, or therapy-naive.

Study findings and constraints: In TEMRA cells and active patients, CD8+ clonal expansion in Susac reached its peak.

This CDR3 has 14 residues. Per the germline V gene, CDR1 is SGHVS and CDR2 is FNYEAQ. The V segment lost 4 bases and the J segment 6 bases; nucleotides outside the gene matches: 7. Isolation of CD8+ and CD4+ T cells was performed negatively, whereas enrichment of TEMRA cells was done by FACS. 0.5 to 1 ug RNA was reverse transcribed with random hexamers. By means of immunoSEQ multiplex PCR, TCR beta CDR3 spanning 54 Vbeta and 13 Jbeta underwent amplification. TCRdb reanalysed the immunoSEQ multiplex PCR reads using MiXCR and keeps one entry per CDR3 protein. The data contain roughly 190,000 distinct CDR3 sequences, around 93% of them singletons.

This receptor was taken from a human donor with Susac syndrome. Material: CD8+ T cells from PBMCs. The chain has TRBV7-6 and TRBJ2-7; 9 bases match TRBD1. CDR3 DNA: TGTGCCAGCAGCTCATGGGACAGGGTCTCCGAGCAGTACTTC. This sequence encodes CASSSWDRVSEQYF.